The 8 T cell receptor beta chains listed next were all sequenced from one sample in a study of blood T cells in healthy people across ages. The use of a sample-barcoded 5' primer and a J-beta primer mix characterized a second PCR of about 6 to 11 cycles. A single record per CDR3 protein comes from TCRdb applying MiXCR to the 5' RACE reads. The sample holds roughly 860,000 distinct CDR3 sequences, 62% seen once. Source material: blood. The receptors come from a man aged 25-40 years in good health.

This clonotype was seen once. The chain recombines TRBV20-1 with TRBJ2-1, with D perhaps TRBD2 (7 bases). CDR1 is DFQATT, CDR2 SNEGSKA, per germline (reference sequence). The V gene lost 1 base and the J gene lost 4 bases, with 17 bases spanning the gap. This CDR3 contains 16 residues. This CDR3 is CSARVGGGAVYNEQFF. The CDR3 bases are TGCAGTGCTAGAGTGGGGGGGGGCGCGGTTTACAATGAGCAGTTCTTC.

The genes are TRBV7-2 and TRBJ2-7; 9 bases match TRBD2. This CDR3 region has 15 residues. Trimming removed 3 bases from V and 6 bases from J; junction bases left unmatched: 9. Per the germline V gene, CDR1 is SGHTA and CDR2 is FQGNSA. CDR3 sequence: CASSFSGGGATEQYF. As DNA, the CDR3 is TGTGCCAGCAGCTTCAGCGGCGGGGGGGCTACCGAGCAGTACTTC.

The J gene is TRBJ2-7, the V gene TRBV27; D is possibly TRBD1 or TRBD2 (5 bases each). CDR3 length equals 15 residues. The V end was cut by 4 bases, the J end by 1 base, with 14 bases between. Germline loops: CDR1 MNHEY, CDR2 SMNVEV (reference sequence). The CDR3 DNA reads as TGTGCCAGCAGTTCCGGGGCAGTGCGGTCCTACGAGCAGTACTTC. Its protein product is CASSSGAVRSYEQYF.

This chain links TRBV6-2 or TRBV6-3 with TRBJ2-1; TRBD2 matches at 9 bases. CDR1 and CDR2 (germline): MNHEY, SVGEGT. The CDR3 sequence is 18 residues long. Unmatched junction bases numbered 12, after V lost 2 bases and J lost 4 bases. The CDR3 bases are TGTGCCAGCAGTTACACTCAAGCGGGGGGCCGAGGTTACAATGAGCAGTTCTTC. It translates to CASSYTQAGGRGYNEQFF.

The chain has TRBV10-3 and TRBJ2-2; 8 bases align to TRBD2. The CDR3 totals 17 residues. CDR1 and CDR2 from the germline V gene are ENHRY and SYGVKD. V dropped 3 bases and J dropped 3; count of bases not matched to a gene: 9. CDR3: CAISDLGLSGDTGELFF. The CDR3 region has the DNA TGTGCCATCAGTGACTTGGGACTTAGCGGGGACACCGGGGAGCTGTTTTTT.

This clonotype was counted between two and nine times. The V gene is TRBV6-5, the J gene TRBJ2-7, with D possibly being TRBD2 (5 bases). CDR1 and CDR2 (germline): MNHEY, SVGAGI. V was pared by 6 bases and J by 3 bases, with 12 bases between. CDR3 length: 13 amino acids. CDR3 protein: CASSPTRFYEQYF. CDR3 in DNA: TGTGCCAGCAGCCCCACTAGATTCTACGAGCAGTACTTC.

This clonotype was picked up a small number of times. The chain carries TRBV7-9 and TRBJ2-7, with 7 nucleotides matching TRBD1. V trimming: 5 bases; J trimming: 4 bases; junction bases outside the gene matches: 8. The CDR3 loop spans 14 amino acids. Germline loops: CDR1 SEHNR, CDR2 FQNEAQ (reference sequence). CDR3 sequence (DNA): TGTGCCAGCAGCCCCACAGGGGAAAGTTACGAGCAGTACTTC. Translating it yields CASSPTGESYEQYF. The whole variable domain, filled in from reference TRBV7-9 and TRBJ2-7, reads DTGVSQNPRHKITKRGQNVTFRCDPISEHNRLYWYRQTLGQGPEFLTYFQNEAQLEKSRLLSDRFSAERPKGSFSTLEIQRTEQGDSAMYLCASSPTGESYEQYFGPGTRLTVT.

With regard to this clonotype: Sequence at one end of the junction differs from germline and may be a read error. The chain joins TRBV7-2 to TRBJ2-6; unclear D gene. Germline V lookup: CDR1 SGHTA, CDR2 FQGNSA. The CDR3 has 16 residues. The CDR3 reads CAISLLLSSGANVLTF. As DNA, the CDR3 is TGTGCCATCAGCCTCCTACTTAGCTCTGGGGCCAACGTCCTGACTTTC. The entire variable domain, with the rest obtained from reference TRBV7-2 and TRBJ2-6, is as follows: GAGVSQSPSNKVTEKGKDVELRCDPISGHTALYWYRQSLGQGLEFLIYFQGNSAPDKSGLPSDRFSAERTGGSVSTLTIQRTQQEDSAVYLCAISLLLSSGANVLTFGAGSRLTVL.